This TCR beta chain was captured in a study of T-cell memory formation after mild COVID-19. Study results and caveats: There were some responding clones in pre-infection memory, which suggested that cross-reactive memory had joined. Later expanders leaned CD4+, whereas day 15 to 85 contracting clones were balanced CD4/CD8. Mainly CM and EM harbored the contracting CD4+ clones; mainly EMRA harbored the CD8+ ones.

This clonotype showed up just a few times. As yet, its antigen is unknown. The CDR3 has 13 amino acids. Germline V gene data show CDR1 as SNHLY and CDR2 as FYNNEI. V was clipped by 3 bases and J by 5 bases, with 10 bases between them. TCRdb processed the 5' RACE reads anew with MiXCR; each CDR3 protein has one entry. The sample records some 320,000 distinct CDR3 sequences, roughly 13% being singletons. V gene TRBV2 combines with J gene TRBJ2-5, with D hard to call. This sequence was found in a man younger than 35 who had mild COVID-19 (a few samples of this study predate the infection). Cell type and time point are not known. Sequences were obtained from PBMCs or a T cell subset sorted from them (not recorded which). The CDR3 spells CASSDYLPETQYF. CDR3 DNA sequence: TGTGCCAGCAGTGATTACTTGCCGGAGACCCAGTACTTC.